This T cell receptor (beta chain) is from a study of low-dose radiotherapy and immunotherapy resistance in tumors. First-strand cDNA used TRAV- and TRBV-specific primers, covering alpha and beta chains. The authors ran roughly 20 PCR cycles to amplify TCRs with a constant-region primer and V-primer adapter. Following isolation, mRNA was amplified via in vitro transcription. A single record per CDR3 protein comes from TCRdb applying MiXCR to the reads. The data hold roughly 32,000 distinct CDR3 sequences, with around 47% observed a single time. Looked up from germline, CDR1 is SGDLS and CDR2 is YYNGEE. The trim removed 4 bases at V and 6 bases at J, leaving 7 bases unmatched. CDR3 size: 14 residues. Documented time point: after trial treatment. Treatment denoted: LDRT plus nivolumab, ipilimumab, low-dose cyclophosphamide and aspirin (RACIN trial). Qualifying patients carried advanced solid tumors devoid of tumor-infiltrating lymphocytes.

This clonotype was sampled from a male donor with gallbladder cancer. Here the sequenced sample was PBMCs, taken after low-dose radiotherapy plus immunotherapy. The V and J genes are TRBV9 and TRBJ2-7, with 10 nucleotides matching TRBD1. The CDR3 DNA sequence: TGTGCCAGCAGCTCGGGACAGGGGCATGGCGAGCAGTACTTC. It codes for CASSSGQGHGEQYF.